The present T cell receptor beta chain was sequenced within a study of blood T cell repertoires in COVID-19. Across the whole study: COVID-19 samples collected from the United States, Italy and Spain covered acute and convalescent phases.

This clone was seen a handful of times. CDR1 and CDR2 (germline): MNHEY, SVGEGT. V lost 5 bases and J lost 1, with 6 bases in between. There are 14 residues in the CDR3. Clones were sequenced by immunoSEQ multiplex PCR, and TCRdb holds only the in-frame ones, with some missing. This sample has more than 250,000 clones, with about 87% found just once. Enrolled through a virtual design, the participants were between roughly 18 and 100 years of age and came from 24 US areas. Grouping used clinical history reported by participants in a survey and questionnaire. This clonotype was sampled from a woman in her thirties who had recovered from COVID-19. The chain carries TRBV6-2 or TRBV6-3 and TRBJ1-6, with D perhaps matching TRBD1 (5 bases). The sample consisted of PBMCs or T cells enriched from blood (not recorded which). CDR3 protein: CASSQGSYNSPLHF. Here the CDR3 DNA reads TGTGCCAGCAGTCAGGGATCCTATAATTCACCCCTCCACTTT.